This TCR beta chain derives from a study of Ad26.COV2.S vaccination and SARS-CoV-2 variants. The method was immunoSEQ multiplex PCR; TCRdb's version includes in-frame clones alone and lacks a portion of them. Seen here are about 400,000 clones, approximately 89% observed once, and the top ten hold around 1.8%. The germline V gene has CDR1 LGHDT and CDR2 YNNKEL (reference sequence). J was trimmed by 4 bases and V by 1 base; bases with no gene match: 3. The CDR3 is 16 residues long. The treatment denotes: about 20 received Ad26.COV2.S at low or high dose, single or two shots; several received placebo; per-sample allocation not given. Sampling was done on day 63 after the first vaccine or placebo injection.

The V call is TRBV3-1 (or the pseudogene TRBV3-2), the J call TRBJ2-3; 12 nucleotides match TRBD2. The clonotype originates from a person between 18 and 65 years old who received the Ad26.COV2.S COVID-19 vaccine or a placebo. The sequenced sample was peripheral blood, obtained in a trial of Ad26.COV2.S vaccine versus placebo. The CDR3 region is CASSQVTSGRSDTQYF. The CDR3 bases are TGTGCCAGCAGCCAAGTGACTAGCGGGAGATCAGATACGCAGTATTTT.